This entry is about one T cell receptor beta chain. TCRdb re-called the 5' RACE reads through MiXCR, storing one row per CDR3 protein. The sample consists of tens of thousands of distinct CDR3 sequences, 9.5% to 15% of them appearing once. The length of the CDR3 is 12 residues. V lost 5 bases to trimming and J lost 3 bases; unmatched junction nucleotides: 1. Germline CDR1 reads SGHNT; CDR2 reads YENEEA. These data belong to a study of spatial heterogeneity in lung cancer. Study at large: Sequence detection consistently recorded a greater number of beta-chain than alpha-chain sequences. Every unique TCR and UMI combination, on average, appeared more than ten times in raw reads.

Time point of the sample: sample taken at primary tumor resection. Without sorting, whole RNA was sequenced from tumor, nontumor lung or frozen PBMC. The donors comprised 60 to 85 untreated early-stage non-small cell lung cancer patients. V and J are TRBV11-3 and TRBJ2-7; 7 nucleotides align to TRBD1. Sequenced here: PBMCs, sampled at surgery. The TCR sequence derives from a male donor with early-stage non-small cell lung cancer. The CDR3 sequence: CASSAGGYEQYF. The CDR3 DNA reads as TGTGCCAGCAGCGCAGGGGGCTACGAGCAGTACTTC.